Listed below are T cell receptor beta chains from one sample, sequenced in a study of regulatory T cells in long-lasting Graves disease. TCRdb passed the multiplex PCR reads through MiXCR, listing each CDR3 protein once. The data show roughly 430,000 distinct CDR3 sequences, roughly 17% seen once. The same specimen was also included in a second study, on T cells in Graves' hyperthyroidism and ophthalmopathy.

Material: peripheral blood mononuclear cells (PBMCs), obtained at new diagnosis, from a patient treated with antithyroid drugs. All receptors come from a woman in her 30s with Graves disease. CDR3s include the opening cysteine and the closing phenylalanine or tryptophan. A D gene is named only where the DNA matches it firmly. Only part of the rows carry a size: once, few, many, or a class if the clone is expanded.

J,D,size,V,DNA,CDR3
TRBJ1-1,.,few,TRBV29-1,TGCAGCGTTGTAACAGGGAATCAAGGTGAAGCTTTCTTT,CSVVTGNQGEAFF
TRBJ1-3,.,many,TRBV18,TGTGCCAGCTCACCACGACAGCAATCCTCTGGAAACACCATATATTTT,CASSPRQQSSGNTIYF
TRBJ1-1,.,.,TRBV2,TGTGCCAGCAGCATCGGTTCCGGGACATTTTTGAACACTGAAGCTTTCTTT,CASSIGSGTFLNTEAFF
TRBJ2-1,TRBD2,.,TRBV7-3,TGTGCCAGCAGCGGGAAAATAGCGGGAACATACAATGAGCAGTTCTTC,CASSGKIAGTYNEQFF
TRBJ1-1,.,few,TRBV9,TGTGCCAGCAGCGTCTCGTCGGGTGGTGAAGCTTTCTTT,CASSVSSGGEAFF
TRBJ2-5,.,.,TRBV19,TGTGCCAGTAGTATCCTACCGGGAACCCAAGAGACCCAGTACTTC,CASSILPGTQETQYF
TRBJ2-1,TRBD2,few,TRBV6-1,TGTGCCAGCCGTCCCGCCCCACTAGCGGGAGGTTGGTCGGGCACCTACAATGAGCAGTTCTTC,CASRPAPLAGGWSGTYNEQFF
TRBJ2-7,.,many,TRBV6-1,TGTGCCAGCAGTGGGACCTTCTTCTACGAGCAGTACTTC,CASSGTFFYEQYF
TRBJ2-1,.,many,TRBV15,TGTGCCACCGGGATAGCGTTGGGGGCGTACAATGAGCAGTTCTTC,CATGIALGAYNEQFF
TRBJ2-3,TRBD2,many,TRBV5-5,TGTGCCAGCAGCTGGGGGACTAGCGGGAGCACAGATACGCAGTATTTT,CASSWGTSGSTDTQYF
TRBJ1-4,.,.,TRBV5-4,TGTGCCAGCAGCCTTATGGAAAAAGGGGGGCGCGATGAAAAACTGTTTTTT,CASSLMEKGGRDEKLFF
TRBJ1-1,.,many,TRBV6-2/TRBV6-3,TGTGCCAGCAGTCCACTCCGGCCGGGCAGAAGGACTGAAGCTTTCTTT,CASSPLRPGRRTEAFF
TRBJ1-6,.,.,TRBV25-1,TGTGCCAGCAGTGAATATCCGGATAATTCACCCCTCCACTTT,CASSEYPDNSPLHF
TRBJ1-1,.,many,TRBV6-5,TGTGCCAGCAGTTACTTAGCCGGGGTAGGGGGAAACACTGAAGCTTTCTTT,CASSYLAGVGGNTEAFF
TRBJ2-7,.,few,TRBV6-1,TGTGCCAGCAGGGGACGGAGCTCCTACGAGCAGTACTTC,CASRGRSSYEQYF
TRBJ1-5,.,.,TRBV7-8,TGTGCCAGCAGCAGAGGGGGATATCAGCCCCAGCATTTT,CASSRGGYQPQHF
TRBJ1-2,.,many,TRBV10-3,TGTGCCATACTTTCGACGGATAACAGTTATGGCTACACCTTC,CAILSTDNSYGYTF
TRBJ2-7,TRBD2,many,TRBV10-3,TGTGCCATCAGTCTAAGCGGGAGTTCCTACGAGCAGTACTTC,CAISLSGSSYEQYF
TRBJ2-7,TRBD2,few,TRBV27,TGTGCCAGCAGTTTTATGGAGGGAGGGCACGAGCAGTACTTC,CASSFMEGGHEQYF
TRBJ2-3,.,many,TRBV15,TGTGCCACCAGCAGTCCAGGTCCAGTGGATACGCAGTATTTT,CATSSPGPVDTQYF
TRBJ1-4,.,.,TRBV14,TGTGCCAGCAGCCAGTCCAGTAATGAAAAACTGTTTTTT,CASSQSSNEKLFF
TRBJ2-7,.,many,TRBV28,TGTGCCAGCAGTCTACACCCCCAGGGCTACGAGCAGTACTTC,CASSLHPQGYEQYF
TRBJ2-4,.,many,TRBV6-2/TRBV6-3,TGTGCCAGCAGTTACGGAGCGGGAAACATTCAGTACTTC,CASSYGAGNIQYF
TRBJ2-7,.,many,TRBV30,TGTGCCTGGAGCTACTCCTACGAGCAGTACTTC,CAWSYSYEQYF
TRBJ1-1,TRBD1,few,TRBV12-5,TGTGCTAGTGCCCAGACAGGGAAAACTGAAGCTTTCTTT,CASAQTGKTEAFF
TRBJ1-1,.,many,TRBV6-1,TGTGCCAGCAGTCAGCGAACCCCGGTATCCCCGGTAGAGATGAGAAACACTGAAGCTTTCTTT,CASSQRTPVSPVEMRNTEAFF
TRBJ2-1,.,many,TRBV5-1,TGCGCCAGCAGCTTGGTGGCGGAAATCTACAATGAGCAGTTCTTC,CASSLVAEIYNEQFF
TRBJ1-1,.,many,TRBV20-1,TGCAGTGCACTTGAACCGAACACTGAAGCTTTCTTT,CSALEPNTEAFF
TRBJ1-5,.,few,TRBV15,TGTGCCACCAGCAGAGTTACGGGACGGGATGGGGGGCCCCAGCATTTT,CATSRVTGRDGGPQHF
TRBJ2-7,.,many,TRBV18,TGTGCCAGCTCTCTGGGCGGGGAGGTCTACGAGCAGTACTTC,CASSLGGEVYEQYF
TRBJ2-5,TRBD1,few,TRBV4-3,TGCGCCAGCAGCCAAGTGACCGGGACAGAGCCCCTAGAGACCCAGTACTTC,CASSQVTGTEPLETQYF
TRBJ1-5,TRBD1,many,TRBV27,TGTGCCAGCAGAAAGGGACAGAGCAATCAGCCCCAGCATTTT,CASRKGQSNQPQHF
TRBJ2-1,.,many,TRBV20-1,TGCAGTGCTAGACAAGCCGAAGGGACTCACCTCTACCAAACTGAGCAGTTCTTC,CSARQAEGTHLYQTEQFF
TRBJ2-7,.,few,TRBV12-3/TRBV12-4,TGTGCCAGCAGACTGGCACTTCAGGGGCAGTACTTC,CASRLALQGQYF
TRBJ1-1,.,many,TRBV28,TGTGCCAGCAGTTCCGGGGGTTATGAAGCTTTCTTT,CASSSGGYEAFF
TRBJ2-3,TRBD2,.,TRBV12-3/TRBV12-4,TGTGCCAGCAGCCAGCTCCCGAGACTAGCGGGGAACACAGATACGCAGTATTTT,CASSQLPRLAGNTDTQYF